Listed here is a single T cell receptor (beta chain). This sample is part of a study of shared clonotypes between healthy human individuals. Study background: With ages of 18 to 49, the donors were a couple of women and a few men.

Each donor was a Caucasian adult residing in Nashville, Tennessee. DNA from unsorted PBMC was sequenced on ten immunoSEQ deep assay plates. Assay: immunoSEQ multiplex PCR; the TCRdb copy retains only in-frame clones and omits some. The data contain hundreds of thousands of clones, 75% to 85% of them singletons. The CDR3 has 16 amino acids. Looked up from germline, CDR1 is KGHSH and CDR2 is LQKENI. Trimming removed 4 bases from V and 0 bases from J, with 13 bases in between. The source material was PBMCs. The chain is built from TRBV18 and TRBJ1-3, with D possibly matching TRBD1 (6 bases). This TCR came from a woman in her thirties or forties in good health. Some clones in this sample may be carry-over from other donors' samples. CDR3 bases: TGTGCCAGCTCACAGAGCGGGGGCGGCTCTGGAAACACCATATATTTT. Translated: CASSQSGGGSGNTIYF.